Below, 31 T cell receptor beta chains from the same sample are listed, as sequenced in a study of CD4 and CD8 cells across lung adenocarcinoma regions. TCRdb re-derived calls from the PCR reads in MiXCR, one entry per CDR3 protein. The sample includes about 25,000 distinct CDR3 sequences, 50% to 55% of them seen just once. Sequenced: CD8+ T cells from the center of a lung tumor. Receptors originate from a male donor with lung adenocarcinoma. The CD4 and CD8 labels of this study may be unreliable.

This clonotype was recorded at least ten times. This chain joins TRBV4-1 and TRBJ2-5; TRBD2 agrees at 10 bases. The CDR3 is 15 amino acids. Germline CDR1 reads MGHRA; CDR2 reads YSYEKL. J lost 1 base, V lost 4 bases, and 3 bases had no gene match. The CDR3 sequence: CASSRAGGRQETQYF. As DNA, the CDR3 is TGCGCCAGCAGCCGAGCGGGGGGGCGCCAAGAGACCCAGTACTTC.

Concerning this clonotype itself: A junction end diverges from the germline sequence, so it may reflect a read error. V usage is TRBV7-2 and J usage is TRBJ2-4; TRBD1 is a possible D gene (5 bases). This CDR3 is 14 amino acids long. Germline V gene data show CDR1 as SGHTA and CDR2 as FQGNSA. CDR3 DNA sequence: TGCCCCAGCACCGCGCTAGGGGCCAAAGACATGCAGTACTTC. This codes for CPSTALGAKDMQYF.

This clonotype was seen more than once but under ten times. CDR3 loop: CASSYTSGGAPEQYF. The CDR3 DNA reads TGTGCCAGCAGTTACACTAGCGGGGGGGCCCCCGAGCAGTACTTC. V and J are TRBV6-5 and TRBJ2-1; 13 bases fit TRBD2. Matching the DNA end better, TRBJ2-7 makes the J call doubtful. Germline V CDR1 and CDR2: MNHEY, SVGAGI. This CDR3 contains 15 residues.

This chain connects TRBV27 to TRBJ2-5, with 9 bases fitting TRBD1. TRBJ2-7 explains the end of the DNA better; the J call may be wrong. From germline, CDR1 is MNHEY and CDR2 SMNVEV (reference sequence). The CDR3 sequence is 13 residues long. This chain's CDR3 is CASRRQGGNEQYF. The CDR3, as DNA: TGTGCCAGCAGACGACAGGGGGGTAACGAGCAGTACTTC.

On this clonotype: At one end the junction does not follow the germline gene, possibly because of a read error. V gene TRBV6-1 combines with J gene TRBJ2-3; D might be TRBD1 or TRBD2, each matching 5 bases. This CDR3 spans 17 amino acids. CDR1 and CDR2 from the germline V gene are MNHNS and SASEGT. CDR3: CASSEAPGLGGTDMQYF. For the CDR3, the DNA is TGTGCCAGCAGTGAAGCGCCGGGGCTGGGCGGCACAGATATGCAGTATTTT.

This clonotype was observed at least ten times. The chain joins TRBV25-1 to TRBJ2-3; 7 bases agree with TRBD1. CDR1 MGHDK and CDR2 SYGVNS come from the germline V gene. The CDR3 contains 15 residues. Unmatched junction bases numbered 6, after V lost 3 bases and J lost 3 bases. The chain's CDR3 is CASSDRGLTTDTQYF. The CDR3 DNA sequence: TGTGCCAGCAGTGACAGGGGGTTGACAACAGATACGCAGTATTTT.

To note about this clonotype: Germline and junction disagree at one end, which may indicate a read error. The chain couples TRBV6-1 to TRBJ2-5; possibly TRBD1 for D (6 bases). The germline gives CDR1 MNHNS, CDR2 SASEGT. This CDR3 contains 16 residues. The CDR3 bases are TGTGCCAGCAGTGAAGCCGGGACACGGGATGGGGAGACGCAGTATTTC. It translates to CASSEAGTRDGETQYF.

This clonotype is categorized as medium-sized. The genes are TRBV6-1 and TRBJ1-1, with 8 positions matching TRBD1. CDR3 size: 14 residues. J lost 2 bases, V lost 7 bases, and 6 bases had no gene match. Germline values: CDR1 MNHNS, CDR2 SASEGT. This CDR3 reads CASTTGDVNTEAFF. CDR3 sequence (DNA): TGTGCCAGCACGACAGGGGATGTAAACACTGAAGCTTTCTTT.

The sample holds many counts of this clonotype. J is TRBJ2-3 and V is TRBV7-3; TRBD1 aligns across 10 bases. Per the germline V gene, CDR1 is SGHTA and CDR2 is FQGTGA. The CDR3 has 17 amino acids. With V trimmed by 5 bases and J by 1 base, 9 bases remained unmatched. This CDR3 is CASSMFGTGVRTDTQYF. CDR3 DNA sequence: TGTGCCAGCAGCATGTTTGGGACAGGGGTACGCACAGATACGCAGTATTTT.

This chain uses TRBV3-1 with TRBJ1-1, with no clear D. CDR1 is LGHDT and CDR2 is YNNKEL in the germline V gene (reference sequence). V was trimmed by 0 bases and J by 5 bases, leaving 16 bases between them. The CDR3 loop spans 16 amino acids. CDR3: CASSQEGRVGGTEAFF. The CDR3 nucleotides are TGTGCCAGCAGCCAAGAGGGGAGGGTGGGAGGAACTGAAGCTTTCTTT.

Note on this clonotype: The junction and the germline gene differ at one end; a read error may be behind it. This chain joins TRBV6-1 and TRBJ2-4, with D possibly being TRBD1 (6 bases). CDR3 size: 16 residues. CDR1 MNHNS and CDR2 SASEGT come from the germline V gene. The CDR3 DNA follows: TGTGCGAGCAGTGAATCGGGGATGGGGGCTAAAGACACTCAGTACTTC. Amino acid sequence: CASSESGMGAKDTQYF.

This clonotype has ten or more counts. The genes are TRBV6-1 and TRBJ2-7; maybe TRBD1 (5 bases). This CDR3 has 12 amino acids. The germline V gene encodes CDR1 MNHNS and CDR2 SASEGT. V was pared by 4 bases and J by 7 bases, with 11 bases between. As DNA, the CDR3 is TGTGCCAGCAGTGGACAGAGTTTTGAGCAGTACTTC. Translated: CASSGQSFEQYF.

A few counts support this clonotype. The rearrangement links TRBV7-2 to TRBJ2-7, with a possible D match to TRBD2 (5 bases). This CDR3 spans 13 amino acids. In germline, CDR1 is SGHTA, CDR2 FQGNSA. The V gene lost 0 bases and the J gene lost 2 bases, with 5 bases spanning the gap. The CDR3 loop reads CASSLAGAYEQYF. The CDR3 DNA follows: TGTGCCAGCAGCTTAGCGGGAGCCTACGAGCAGTACTTC. Supplemented by reference TRBV7-2 and TRBJ2-7, the full variable domain reads GAGVSQSPSNKVTEKGKDVELRCDPISGHTALYWYRQSLGQGLEFLIYFQGNSAPDKSGLPSDRFSAERTGGSVSTLTIQRTQQEDSAVYLCASSLAGAYEQYFGPGTRLTVT.

This clonotype was detected only once. This chain joins TRBV6-1 and TRBJ2-1; 10 bases are a match to TRBD2. The germline V gene encodes CDR1 MNHNS and CDR2 SASEGT. CDR3 length: 16 residues. J gave up 10 bases and V 2 bases, and 11 bases lay outside the gene matches. CDR3 nucleotides: TGTGCCAGCAGTGAAACGTGGACTAGCGGCACCGAGGAGCAGTTCTTC. Residues: CASSETWTSGTEEQFF.

This clonotype showed up just a few times. The rearrangement uses TRBV7-2 and TRBJ2-7, with D perhaps TRBD1 (5 bases). Germline CDR1 and CDR2: SGHTA and FQGNSA. V shed 5 bases and J shed 5 bases, with 16 bases lying between them. The CDR3 has 14 residues. In DNA, the CDR3 is TGTGCCAGCAGCGCCTACAGGTCTCAGGACGAGCAGTACTTC. Translated, it gives CASSAYRSQDEQYF.

This chain connects TRBV20-1 to TRBJ2-3; D remains ambiguous. Per the germline V gene, CDR1 is DFQATT and CDR2 is SNEGSKA (reference sequence). The V and J ends lost 8 bases and 3 bases respectively, with 12 bases between them. This CDR3 is built from 12 residues. The DNA of the CDR3 is TGCAGTCCTGCACCTAAGACAGATACGCAGTATTTT. It specifies CSPAPKTDTQYF.

This clonotype was counted a few times. V and J are TRBV4-2 and TRBJ2-2; the match to TRBD2 covers 12 bases. The CDR3 spans 16 residues. Germline values: CDR1 LGHNA, CDR2 YNFKEQ. J gave up 8 bases and V 2 bases, and 6 bases lay outside the gene matches. The chain's CDR3 is CASSQLTSGSSGELFF. The CDR3, as DNA: TGTGCCAGCAGCCAATTGACTAGCGGGAGTTCTGGGGAGCTGTTTTTT.

There are many counts of this clonotype. The chain recombines TRBV9 with TRBJ2-3; D is tentatively TRBD1 or TRBD2 (5 bases each). CDR1 and CDR2 from the germline V gene are SGDLS and YYNGEE. Trimming removed 0 bases from V and 7 bases from J, with 12 bases in between. The CDR3 consists of 14 residues. CDR3 region: CASSVAFEGNTQYF. The CDR3 DNA follows: TGTGCCAGCAGCGTAGCTTTTGAGGGGAATACGCAGTATTTT.

This clonotype was seen repeatedly, ten times or more. The chain uses TRBV23-1 and TRBJ2-1; TRBD1 matches 10 bases. TRBV23-1 is noted as an ORF with a role that remains uncertain. V shed 0 bases, J shed 5 bases, and the junction held 4 bases outside the gene matches. The CDR3 runs 16 residues. The CDR3 coding sequence is TGCGCCAGCAGTCAATCGATGGGACAGGGGAACAATGAGCAGTTCTTC. Translated, it gives CASSQSMGQGNNEQFF.

The CDR3 DNA reads TGTGCCAGCAGCGTAGAAGGACAGGGGCTAAGCACAGATACGCAGTATTTT. Its translation is CASSVEGQGLSTDTQYF. The rearrangement joins TRBV9 to TRBJ2-3; 9 bases fit TRBD1. Germline trimming cut 0 bases from V and 0 bases from J; bases unmatched to any gene: 5. Germline-derived CDR1 and CDR2 are SGDLS and YYNGEE. The CDR3 covers 17 residues.

As to this clonotype: A read error may be the cause here, since a much bigger clone is one base away. V is TRBV27 and J is TRBJ2-1; the D is unclear. Germline assignment: CDR1 MNHEY and CDR2 SMNVEV (reference sequence). This CDR3 spans 14 amino acids. Trimming removed 4 bases from V and 13 bases from J, with 20 bases in between. CDR3 bases: TGTGCCAGCAGTTCCCATAAGAGAGGAGAGACCCAGTTCTTC. The encoded protein is CASSSHKRGETQFF.

This clonotype is deemed medium-sized. The chain carries TRBV10-2 and TRBJ2-7, with D perhaps matching TRBD2 (5 bases). The V and J ends lost 7 bases and 2 bases respectively, with 12 bases between them. The CDR3 consists of 13 residues. The V gene's germline CDR1 is WSHSY and CDR2 SAAADI. CDR3 coding DNA: TGCGCCAGCATAGGACTGGAAACCTACGAGCAGTACTTC. Translation gives CASIGLETYEQYF.

This clonotype has a count of ten or more. V is TRBV7-2 and J is TRBJ2-7; 7 bases match TRBD1. Germline lookup yields CDR1 SGHTA and CDR2 FQGNSA. The trim removed 6 bases at V and 5 bases at J, leaving 7 bases unmatched. The CDR3 extends over 13 amino acids. CDR3 coding DNA: TGTGCCAGCAGGACAGGGACGGACCACGAGCAGTACTTC. This sequence encodes CASRTGTDHEQYF.

In this sample, this clonotype turned up a few times. The chain employs TRBV9 and TRBJ2-1; D call uncertain. V was trimmed by 2 bases and J by 8 bases, leaving 14 bases between them. Germline V gene lookup returns CDR1 SGDLS and CDR2 YYNGEE. CDR3 length equals 14 residues. The CDR3 spells CASSVRPSPHEQFF. CDR3 bases: TGTGCCAGCAGCGTGAGACCCAGTCCTCATGAGCAGTTCTTC. Using reference TRBV9 and TRBJ2-1 for the parts outside the CDR3, the full variable domain is DSGVTQTPKHLITATGQRVTLRCSPRSGDLSVYWYQQSLDQGLQFLIQYYNGEERAKGNILERFSAQQFPDLHSELNLSSLELGDSALYFCASSVRPSPHEQFFGPGTRLTVL.

This clonotype showed up many times. The chain recombines TRBV6-1 with TRBJ2-6; D gene ambiguous. V lost 7 bases and J 0 bases, leaving 10 bases between the germline ends. CDR3 size: 15 residues. The germline V gene has CDR1 MNHNS and CDR2 SASEGT. In DNA form, the CDR3 reads TGTGCCAGCAAGAGGACGGACTCTGGGGCCAACGTCCTGACTTTC. Amino acid sequence: CASKRTDSGANVLTF.

By frequency in the sample, this clonotype is medium-sized (0.01 to 0.1%). This chain links TRBV28 with TRBJ2-4, with 7 bases fitting TRBD1. V gave up 3 bases and J gave up 1 base; unmatched junction bases: 0. This CDR3 has 14 amino acids. Germline CDR1 MDHEN, CDR2 SYDVKM. CDR3 nucleotide sequence: TGTGCCAGCAGTTTGACAGGGGCCAAAAACATTCAGTACTTC. Protein sequence: CASSLTGAKNIQYF.

The chain carries TRBV6-5 and TRBJ2-3, with D uncertain. V lost 4 bases, J lost 11 bases, and 16 bases lay in between. This CDR3 is built from 13 residues. The germline V gene has CDR1 MNHEY and CDR2 SVGAGI. DNA of the CDR3: TGTGCCAGCAGTTTTGATCCCTACAATGAGCAGTATTTT. It translates to CASSFDPYNEQYF.

This chain uses TRBV5-1 with TRBJ2-2, with 10 positions matching TRBD2. CDR1 and CDR2 (germline): SGHRS, YFSETQ. The CDR3 runs to 16 residues. The trim removed 2 bases at V and 4 bases at J, leaving 5 bases unmatched. The CDR3 DNA reads TGCGCCAGCAGCTTCAGGGCTAGCGGGAGCACCGGGGAGCTGTTTTTT. Translated, it gives CASSFRASGSTGELFF.

This clonotype is labeled as medium-sized (0.01 to 0.1%). This chain uses TRBV10-1 with TRBJ2-1, with D perhaps TRBD1 (6 bases). The length of the CDR3 is 14 residues. V was cut by 8 bases and J by 6 bases, with 17 bases left in between. Per germline, CDR1 WNHNN and CDR2 SYGVQD (reference sequence). The CDR3 spells CASARDTNSNEQFF. The CDR3 DNA sequence: TGCGCCAGCGCCCGGGACACAAATTCCAATGAGCAGTTCTTC.

As concerns this clonotype: An end of the junction does not agree with germline; a read error may underlie this. The CDR3 bases are TGTGCCAGCAGTCAGGTTGGGAACACAGATACGCAGTTTTTT. This translates into CASSQVGNTDTQFF. The rearrangement joins TRBV6-1 to TRBJ2-3; D ambiguous. Per germline, CDR1 MNHNS and CDR2 SASEGT. This CDR3 contains 14 residues.

This clonotype appeared a single time. V is TRBV10-3 and J is TRBJ2-6; tentative D call: TRBD2 (7 bases). Gene TRBJ2-7 matches the end of the DNA better, so the J call may be wrong. The germline V gene has CDR1 ENHRY and CDR2 SYGVKD. This CDR3 is built from 19 residues. The CDR3 region is CAISVPLTTRGRGLNTQYF. The CDR3 nucleotides read TGTGCCATCAGTGTACCCCTGACCACTAGGGGGAGGGGCTTGAATACGCAGTACTTC.